The entry below gives a single TCR beta chain sequence along with its context. The target antigen is unknown. The CDR3 is 14 residues long. V shed 3 bases, J shed 3 bases, and the junction held 4 bases outside the gene matches. CDR1 is SGHTA and CDR2 is FQGNSA in the germline V gene. The data stem from a study of cytomegalovirus exposure and HLA in healthy donors. The study ran its PCR with 60 Vbeta and 13 Jbeta primers. Only in-frame clones appear in the TCRdb table, and some are missing; sequencing was by immunoSEQ multiplex PCR. The sample totals 100,000 or so clones. Study outcomes and limitations: Associated with cytomegalovirus, according to the listing, were 150 to 200 TCR beta chains. A link between a missense DCLRE1C variant and TCR beta V- and J-gene trimming emerged from a later analysis.

Material for sequencing was PBMCs. The sequence was collected from a woman younger than 45 in good health and CMV-seronegative. The V gene is TRBV7-2, the J gene TRBJ1-2; 7 bases map to TRBD1. The CDR3 DNA follows: TGTGCCAGCAGCTTGCGGCAGGGGGACTATGGCTACACCTTC. Protein sequence: CASSLRQGDYGYTF.